This T cell receptor (beta chain) was recovered during a study of beta chain features in type 1 diabetes. Study results and limitations: Sequencing of cDNA might inflate the share of cells that strongly express TCR. Type 1 diabetes patients showed a moderate but significant shortening of TCRB CDR3s in all four CD4+ subsets.

Every isolated RNA sample was fully reverse transcribed, so sequencing captured expressed TCRB transcripts. About 3.6 million reads per sample on average were obtained from naive, central memory and regulatory T cell samples. Using immunoSEQ multiplex PCR, the repertoire was profiled, and TCRdb retains in-frame clones only, with some absent. This table holds 680,000 or so clones, roughly 13% found once. Germline CDR1 and CDR2: MNHEY and SMNVEV (reference sequence). V lost 5 bases and J lost 4; bases outside the gene matches: 4. This CDR3 spans 14 amino acids. About this clone itself: Its target is not known.

The rearrangement uses TRBV27 and TRBJ2-1; TRBD2 matches 8 bases. The source of this sequence is a man in his late teens or twenties with type 1 diabetes. Sequenced: naive CD4+ T cells from blood. The CDR3 is CASSGVAGYNEQFF. The DNA of the CDR3 is TGTGCCAGCAGTGGAGTAGCGGGATACAATGAGCAGTTCTTC.